One sample yielded the 18 T cell receptor beta chains listed below, sequenced in a study of radiation and T cells in renal cell carcinoma. As to time point: baseline pretreatment blood. Treatment described: 15 Gy SBRT to primary tumor, nephrectomy 4 weeks later. Some clones are missing from TCRdb's copy, which holds only in-frame ones; the method was immunoSEQ multiplex PCR. This table holds 130,000 to 150,000 clones, about 88% found once. The sequencing used blood, collected from a patient whose treatment included radiotherapy and nephrectomy. All receptors derive from a woman in her 50s with renal cell carcinoma.

This chain joins TRBV5-1 and TRBJ2-3; D is perhaps TRBD2 (6 bases). Deletions cut 4 bases from V and 1 base from J, with 16 bases between. There are 16 residues in the CDR3. Germline CDR1 is SGHRS and CDR2 is YFSETQ. CDR3 nucleotide sequence: TGCGCCAGCAGCCCACGGTCCGGCGGGGGCACAGATACGCAGTATTTT. Amino acid sequence: CASSPRSGGGTDTQYF. The full variable domain, in which reference TRBV5-1 and TRBJ2-3 provide the parts outside the CDR3, is KAGVTQTPRYLIKTRGQQVTLSCSPISGHRSVSWYQQTPGQGLQFLFEYFSETQRNKGNFPGRFSGRQFSNSRSEMNVSTLELGDSALYLCASSPRSGGGTDTQYFGPGTRLTVL.

This chain uses TRBV20-1 with TRBJ1-6; tentative D call: TRBD1 (5 bases). The CDR3 spans 11 residues. Germline V gene data show CDR1 as DFQATT and CDR2 as SNEGSKA (reference sequence). V was clipped by 3 bases and J by 15 bases, with 12 bases between them. DNA of the CDR3: TGCAGTGCTAGCGCACCGGGACTCCTCCACTTT. Translation gives CSASAPGLLHF.

V gene TRBV18 combines with J gene TRBJ1-2; TRBD1 might be the D (5 bases). The CDR3 loop spans 13 amino acids. CDR1 is KGHSH and CDR2 is LQKENI in the germline V gene. V lost 2 bases and J lost 3, with 7 bases in between. The CDR3 is CASSPAGYYGYTF. The CDR3 DNA reads TGTGCCAGCTCACCAGCAGGGTACTATGGCTACACCTTC. Full variable domain (rest looked up from reference TRBV18 and TRBJ1-2): NAGVMQNPRHLVRRRGQEARLRCSPMKGHSHVYWYRQLPEEGLKFMVYLQKENIIDESGMPKERFSAEFPKEGPSILRIQQVVRGDSAAYFCASSPAGYYGYTFGSGTRLTVV.

The V gene is TRBV7-2, the J gene TRBJ2-5, with D perhaps TRBD2 (5 bases). The germline CDR1 and CDR2 sequences are SGHTA and FQGNSA. The V end was cut by 6 bases, the J end by 4 bases, with 21 bases between. The CDR3 contains 16 residues. CDR3 loop: CASSSIPGEGGETQYF. Here the CDR3 DNA reads TGTGCCAGCAGTTCCATTCCGGGCGAGGGTGGAGAGACCCAGTACTTC. The full variable domain, in which reference TRBV7-2 and TRBJ2-5 provide the parts outside the CDR3, is GAGVSQSPSNKVTEKGKDVELRCDPISGHTALYWYRQSLGQGLEFLIYFQGNSAPDKSGLPSDRFSAERTGGSVSTLTIQRTQQEDSAVYLCASSSIPGEGGETQYFGPGTRLLVL.

The V and J genes are TRBV2 and TRBJ2-3, with a weak D call TRBD2 (6 bases). The germline V gene encodes CDR1 SNHLY and CDR2 FYNNEI. Trimming cost V 3 bases and J 5 bases, with 15 bases left between them. The CDR3 runs 15 residues. CDR3 protein: CASSEGGGFVDTQYF. Here the CDR3 DNA reads TGTGCCAGCAGTGAGGGTGGGGGGTTTGTAGATACGCAGTATTTT.

This clone was detected only once. The chain has TRBV10-3 and TRBJ2-1; D ambiguous. This CDR3 has 13 amino acids. CDR1 and CDR2 from the germline V gene are ENHRY and SYGVKD. The V end was cut by 5 bases, the J end by 4 bases, with 9 bases between. As DNA, the CDR3 is TGTGCCATCAGTCCAACCAGTTACAATGAGCAGTTCTTC. This sequence encodes CAISPTSYNEQFF.

The rearrangement joins TRBV11-1 to TRBJ1-4; D gene unclear. The V and J ends lost 1 base and 2 bases respectively, with 5 bases between them. The CDR3 contains 14 residues. In germline, CDR1 is SGHAT, CDR2 FQDESV (reference sequence). In nucleotides, the CDR3 is TGTGCCAGCAGCTTAGGGGATACTAATGAAAAACTGTTTTTT. Amino acid sequence: CASSLGDTNEKLFF.

The chain employs TRBV7-9 and TRBJ2-7; maybe TRBD2 (5 bases). Germline values: CDR1 SEHNR, CDR2 FQNEAQ (reference sequence). Trimming removed 2 bases at V and 9 bases at J, with 14 bases between. The CDR3 is 13 residues long. The CDR3 DNA reads TGTGCCAGCAGCTTAAGTTTCCGGGGTGGGCAGTACTTC. It codes for CASSLSFRGGQYF.

CDR3: CASSLVQGRFDSPLHF. Here the CDR3 DNA reads TGTGCCAGCAGCTTAGTTCAGGGGCGCTTTGATTCACCCCTCCACTTT. The chain combines TRBV7-6 with TRBJ1-6, with D possibly matching TRBD1 (6 bases). Per germline, CDR1 SGHVS and CDR2 FNYEAQ. With 1 base removed from V and 8 bases from J, the gap between germline ends came to 15 bases. The CDR3 is made up of 16 amino acids.

This clone was picked up a small number of times. The chain joins TRBV9 to TRBJ2-1; 10 positions agree with TRBD2. The CDR3 loop spans 16 amino acids. The V segment lost 3 bases and the J segment 2 bases; nucleotides outside the gene matches: 5. Germline V gives CDR1 SGDLS, CDR2 YYNGEE. The CDR3 nucleotides are TGTGCCAGCAGCGCGGCGGGACTAGCGACCTACAATGAGCAGTTCTTC. Translation: CASSAAGLATYNEQFF.

This clone was detected only a few times. CDR3 protein: CASSPGLLAEAFF. The CDR3 DNA reads as TGTGCCAGTAGTCCGGGCCTTCTGGCTGAAGCTTTCTTT. The genes are TRBV19 and TRBJ1-1, with D uncertain. The CDR3 length is 13 residues. The V gene's germline CDR1 is LNHDA and CDR2 SQIVND (reference sequence). With 5 bases removed from V and 6 bases from J, the gap between germline ends came to 13 bases.

The J gene is TRBJ1-6, the V gene TRBV9; maybe TRBD1 (6 bases). Germline-derived CDR1 and CDR2 are SGDLS and YYNGEE. The V gene lost 4 bases and the J gene lost 8 bases, with 16 bases spanning the gap. The length of the CDR3 is 15 residues. The CDR3 bases are TGTGCCAGCAGCTTTCGGGGGGCTGAGGATTCACCCCTCCACTTT. Translated: CASSFRGAEDSPLHF.

The J gene is TRBJ1-2, the V gene TRBV5-6, with a weak D call TRBD1 (5 bases). Germline V CDR1 and CDR2: SGHDT, YYEEEE. The CDR3 has 13 residues. The V gene lost 0 bases and the J gene lost 7 bases, with 10 bases spanning the gap. In DNA, the CDR3 is TGTGCCAGCAGCTTGGCTTCAGGGCCTGGCTACACCTTC. Translation: CASSLASGPGYTF.

The chain links TRBV2 to TRBJ2-7; D ambiguous. This CDR3 is built from 13 residues. Germline CDR1 SNHLY, CDR2 FYNNEI. V was shortened by 7 bases and J by 3 bases, with 13 bases between the two germline ends. CDR3 nucleotide sequence: TGTGCCAGCACTGACATGGAGTACTACGAGCAGTACTTC. It encodes CASTDMEYYEQYF.

The chain combines TRBV30 with TRBJ2-7; the D is unclear. The CDR3 totals 14 residues. Trimming removed 0 bases at V and 2 bases at J, with 11 bases between. The germline V gene has CDR1 GTSNPN and CDR2 SVGIG (reference sequence). CDR3 DNA sequence: TGTGCCTGGAGTGTAAACCACGGTCCCTACGAGCAGTACTTC. Its translation is CAWSVNHGPYEQYF.

The chain has TRBV4-1 and TRBJ2-1; maybe TRBD1 (5 bases). The CDR3 sequence is 15 residues long. Trimming pared 1 base from V and 0 bases from J, leaving 7 bases between. Germline V CDR1 and CDR2: MGHRA, YSYEKL. DNA for the CDR3: TGCGCCAGCAGCCAAGGGGGCTCCTCCTACAATGAGCAGTTCTTC. Protein: CASSQGGSSYNEQFF.

This clone was counted only a few times. Other DNA sequences from this sample encode an identical CDR3 as well. This sequence joins TRBV18 and TRBJ1-1, with D unclear. V dropped 1 base and J dropped 1 base, with 4 bases sitting between them. This CDR3 comprises 13 residues. Per germline, CDR1 KGHSH and CDR2 LQKENI. The CDR3 coding sequence is TGTGCCAGCTCACCACAACCGAACACTGAAGCTTTCTTT. This gives the protein CASSPQPNTEAFF.

J is TRBJ2-1 and V is TRBV4-2, with TRBD1 identical over 10 bases. CDR1 and CDR2 (germline): LGHNA, YNFKEQ. The V segment lost 0 bases and the J segment 8 bases; nucleotides outside the gene matches: 7. The CDR3 is 16 residues long. This CDR3 reads CASSQEGGQGRHEQFF. The CDR3 DNA follows: TGTGCCAGCAGCCAAGAAGGGGGACAGGGGCGCCATGAGCAGTTCTTC.